The clone carrying this T cell receptor (beta chain) was picked up one time. What it binds is not known. A read error may explain this, as a much larger clone is one base away. The CDR3 ends on some other residue instead of the conserved phenylalanine or tryptophan, so this is likely a read error. The DNA is left out, because the CDR3 cannot be placed on it with certainty; the CDR3 is given as TCRdb lists it. The patients chosen for sequencing had shown expansion of CD8+CD57+ cells (detected by flow cytometry). Severe acquired aplastic anemia was the diagnosis recorded for all patients. This specimen belongs to a study of CD8+CD57+ T cells in acquired aplastic anemia. TCR beta VDJ combinations and CDR3 sequences were profiled from genomic DNA. TCRdb called the reads again in MiXCR, with one record for every CDR3 protein. The sample lists about 260,000 distinct CDR3 sequences, approximately 82% occurring once.

Overall study findings and caveats: Patients and controls were not found to differ significantly in CD8+ Simpson's diversity. The number of CD8+ CDR3 sequences shared by patients and controls was about 27.

The TCR comes from a human donor with aplastic anemia. The sequenced sample was sorted CD4+, CD8+, or CD8+CD57+ T cells (not recorded which) from PBMCs.

This chain's CDR3 is CASSDGGMHEQVFGP. This chain connects TRBV2 to TRBJ1-2; TRBD1, as called in the table, went unchecked against the DNA. Termini included, the CDR3 measures 15 amino acids. Per germline, CDR1 SNHLY and CDR2 FYNNEI.